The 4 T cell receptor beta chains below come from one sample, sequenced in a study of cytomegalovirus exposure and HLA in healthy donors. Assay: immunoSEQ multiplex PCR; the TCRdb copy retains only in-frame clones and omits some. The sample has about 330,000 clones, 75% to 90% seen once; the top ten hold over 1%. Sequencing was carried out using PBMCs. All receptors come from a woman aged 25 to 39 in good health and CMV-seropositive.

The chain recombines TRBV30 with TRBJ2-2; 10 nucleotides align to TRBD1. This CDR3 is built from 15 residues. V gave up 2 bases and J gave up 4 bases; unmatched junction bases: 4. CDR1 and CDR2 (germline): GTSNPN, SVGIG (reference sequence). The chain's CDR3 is CAWSWGQGLTGELFF. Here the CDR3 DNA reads TGTGCCTGGAGTTGGGGACAGGGGCTCACCGGGGAGCTGTTTTTT.

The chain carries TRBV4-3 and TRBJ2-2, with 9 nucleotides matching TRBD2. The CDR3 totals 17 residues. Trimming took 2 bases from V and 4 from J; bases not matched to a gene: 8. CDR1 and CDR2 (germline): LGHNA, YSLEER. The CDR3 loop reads CASSQLPPLAGTGELFF. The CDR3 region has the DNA TGCGCCAGCAGCCAACTCCCCCCACTAGCGGGCACCGGGGAGCTGTTTTTT.

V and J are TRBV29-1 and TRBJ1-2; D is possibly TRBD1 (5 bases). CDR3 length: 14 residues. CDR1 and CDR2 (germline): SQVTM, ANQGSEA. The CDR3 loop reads CSETRQGNSYGYTF. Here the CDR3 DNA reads TGCAGTGAGACCCGGCAGGGCAATAGCTATGGCTACACCTTC.

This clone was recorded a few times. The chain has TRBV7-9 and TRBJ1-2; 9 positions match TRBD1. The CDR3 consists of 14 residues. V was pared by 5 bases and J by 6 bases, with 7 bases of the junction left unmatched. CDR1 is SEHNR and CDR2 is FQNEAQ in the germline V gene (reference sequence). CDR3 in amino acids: CASSHTRDRDGYTF. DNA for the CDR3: TGTGCCAGCAGCCATACGCGGGACAGGGATGGCTACACCTTC.